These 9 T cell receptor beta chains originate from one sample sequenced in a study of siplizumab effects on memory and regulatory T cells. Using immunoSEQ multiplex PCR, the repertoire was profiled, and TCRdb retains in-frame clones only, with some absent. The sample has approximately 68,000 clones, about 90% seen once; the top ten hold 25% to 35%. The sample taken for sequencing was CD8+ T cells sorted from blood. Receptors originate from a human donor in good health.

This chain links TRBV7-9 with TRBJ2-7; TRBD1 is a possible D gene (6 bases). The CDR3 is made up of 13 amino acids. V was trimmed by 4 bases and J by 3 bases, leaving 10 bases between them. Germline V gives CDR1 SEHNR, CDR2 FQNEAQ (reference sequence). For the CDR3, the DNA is TGTGCCAGCAGCTCCCCACAGGGCTACGAGCAGTACTTC. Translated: CASSSPQGYEQYF.

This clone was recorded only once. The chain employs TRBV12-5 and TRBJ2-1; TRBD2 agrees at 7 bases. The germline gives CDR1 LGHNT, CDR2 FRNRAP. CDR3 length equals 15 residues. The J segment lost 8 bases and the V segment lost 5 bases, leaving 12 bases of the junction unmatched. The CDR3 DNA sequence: TGTGCTAGTGGTCCAGGACTAGATAAAAGGTATGAGCAGTTCTTC. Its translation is CASGPGLDKRYEQFF.

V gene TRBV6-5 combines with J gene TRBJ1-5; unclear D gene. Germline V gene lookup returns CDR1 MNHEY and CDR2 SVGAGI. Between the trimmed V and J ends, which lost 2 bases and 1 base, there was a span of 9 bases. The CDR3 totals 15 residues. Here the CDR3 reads CASSYLLGSNQPQHF. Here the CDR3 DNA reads TGTGCCAGCAGTTACCTTCTGGGAAGCAATCAGCCCCAGCATTTT.

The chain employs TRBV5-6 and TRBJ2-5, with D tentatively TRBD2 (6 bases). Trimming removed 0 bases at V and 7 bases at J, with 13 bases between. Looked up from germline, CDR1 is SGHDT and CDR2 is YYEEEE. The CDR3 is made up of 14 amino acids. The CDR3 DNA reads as TGTGCCAGCAGCTTGGGGAGGGGCCCGGGGACCCAGTACTTC. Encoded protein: CASSLGRGPGTQYF.

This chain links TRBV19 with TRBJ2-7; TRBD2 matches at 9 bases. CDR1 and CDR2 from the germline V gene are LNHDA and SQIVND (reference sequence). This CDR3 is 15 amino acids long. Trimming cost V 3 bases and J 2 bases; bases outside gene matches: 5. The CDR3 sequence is CASSIKIAGAYEQYF. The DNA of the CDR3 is TGTGCCAGTAGTATCAAAATAGCGGGGGCCTACGAGCAGTACTTC.

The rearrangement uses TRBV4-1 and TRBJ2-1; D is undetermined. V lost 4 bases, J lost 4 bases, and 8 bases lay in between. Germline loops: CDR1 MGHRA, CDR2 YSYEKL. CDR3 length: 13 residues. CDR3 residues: CASSLTLYNEQFF. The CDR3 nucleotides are TGCGCCAGCAGCCTAACGCTATACAATGAGCAGTTCTTC.

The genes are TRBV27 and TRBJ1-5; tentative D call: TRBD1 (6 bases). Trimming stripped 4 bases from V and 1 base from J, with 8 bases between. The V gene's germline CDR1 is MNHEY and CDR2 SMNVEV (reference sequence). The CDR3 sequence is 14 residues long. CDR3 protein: CASSWGGSNQPQHF. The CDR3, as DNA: TGTGCCAGCAGTTGGGGGGGCAGCAATCAGCCCCAGCATTTT.

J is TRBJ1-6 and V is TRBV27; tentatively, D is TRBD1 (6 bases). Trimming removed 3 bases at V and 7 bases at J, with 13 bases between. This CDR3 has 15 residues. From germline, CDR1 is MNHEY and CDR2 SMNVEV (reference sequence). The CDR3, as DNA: TGTGCCAGCAGTTTTGGTGTAGGGGGAAATTCACCCCTCCACTTT. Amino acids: CASSFGVGGNSPLHF.

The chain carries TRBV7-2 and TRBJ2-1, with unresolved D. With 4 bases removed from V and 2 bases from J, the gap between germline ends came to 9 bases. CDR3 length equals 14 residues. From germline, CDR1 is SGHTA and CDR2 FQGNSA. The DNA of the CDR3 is TGTGCCAGCAGCTGGCTAACCCCCTACAATGAGCAGTTCTTC. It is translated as CASSWLTPYNEQFF.